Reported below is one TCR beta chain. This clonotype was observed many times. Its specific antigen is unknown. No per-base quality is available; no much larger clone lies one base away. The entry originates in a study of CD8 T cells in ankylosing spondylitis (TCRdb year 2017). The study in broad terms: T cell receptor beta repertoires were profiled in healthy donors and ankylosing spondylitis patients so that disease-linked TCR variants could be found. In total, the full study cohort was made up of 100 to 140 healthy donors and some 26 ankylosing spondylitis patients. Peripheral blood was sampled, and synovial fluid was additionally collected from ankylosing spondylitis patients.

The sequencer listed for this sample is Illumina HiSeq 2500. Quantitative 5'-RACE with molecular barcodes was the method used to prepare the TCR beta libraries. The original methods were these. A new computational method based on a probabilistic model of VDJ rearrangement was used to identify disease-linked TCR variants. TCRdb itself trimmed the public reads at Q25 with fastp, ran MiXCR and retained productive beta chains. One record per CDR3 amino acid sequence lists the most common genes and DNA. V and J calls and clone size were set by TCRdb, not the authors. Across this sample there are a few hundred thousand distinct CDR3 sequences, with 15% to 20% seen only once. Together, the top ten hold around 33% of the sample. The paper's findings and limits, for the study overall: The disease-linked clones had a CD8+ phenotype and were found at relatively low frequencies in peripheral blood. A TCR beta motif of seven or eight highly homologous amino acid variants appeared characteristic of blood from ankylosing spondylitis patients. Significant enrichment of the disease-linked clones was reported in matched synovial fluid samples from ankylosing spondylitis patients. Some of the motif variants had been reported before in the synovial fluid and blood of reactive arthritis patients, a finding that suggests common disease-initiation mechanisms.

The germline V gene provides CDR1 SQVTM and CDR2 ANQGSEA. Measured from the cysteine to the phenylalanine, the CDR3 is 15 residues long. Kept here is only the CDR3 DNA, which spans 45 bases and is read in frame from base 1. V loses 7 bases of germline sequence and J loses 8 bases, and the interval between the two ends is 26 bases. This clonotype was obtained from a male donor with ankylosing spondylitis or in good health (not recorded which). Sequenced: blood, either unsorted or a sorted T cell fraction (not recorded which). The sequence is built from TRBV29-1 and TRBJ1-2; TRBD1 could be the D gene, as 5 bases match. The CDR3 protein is CSAPTGTSDIGGYTF. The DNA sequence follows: TGCAGCGCTCCAACCGGGACGTCCGATATCGGCGGCTACACCTTC.